This TCR beta chain was sequenced in a study of T cell responses to AZD1222 COVID-19 vaccine. Study in general: Combined were second doses at about 4 or about 12 weeks. Regarding the study as a whole: The study found vaccine-associated CD4 TCRs spanning spike, dominant at 160-218 and 743-854. Nearly half of spike-specific TCRs reportedly target variant regions that are unmutated in the B.1.351 and B.1.1.7 variants. Most donors were white British, females outnumbered males, and clonal diversity was possibly underestimated.

The V gene's germline CDR1 is SGHRS and CDR2 YFSETQ. Trimming cost V 0 bases and J 7 bases, with 8 bases left between them. This CDR3 spans 13 amino acids. Concerning this clone: Its antigen is currently unknown.

TCRdb keeps only in-frame clones here, not all; method: immunoSEQ multiplex PCR. The table has around 110,000 clones, 80% to 90% seen once; the top ten hold over 8.5%. The sequence was obtained from an adult in good health. This specimen was peripheral blood, taken on day 0 of AZD1222 vaccination. The chain couples TRBV5-1 to TRBJ1-5; D may be TRBD1 (6 bases). The CDR3 DNA reads TGCGCCAGCAGCTTGGTAGGGGGACAGCCCCAGCATTTT. As protein: CASSLVGGQPQHF.